Shown below are 25 T cell receptor beta chains from a single sample sequenced in a study of cytomegalovirus exposure and HLA in healthy donors. The PCR used 60 Vbeta and 13 Jbeta primers. Libraries were prepared by immunoSEQ multiplex PCR; TCRdb keeps only in-frame clonotypes and omits some of them. The repertoire holds 90,000 to 110,000 clones, with 83% as singletons. The specimen was PBMCs. The source of these receptors is a man in his late teens or twenties in good health and CMV-seronegative.

The chain has TRBV5-6 and TRBJ1-2; perhaps TRBD1 as D (5 bases). Trimming removed 0 bases from V and 5 bases from J, with 8 bases in between. Germline assignment: CDR1 SGHDT and CDR2 YYEEEE. This CDR3 is 13 amino acids long. The CDR3 is CASSLAGEYGYTF. The DNA of the CDR3 is TGTGCCAGCAGCTTGGCGGGGGAATATGGCTACACCTTC.

The chain carries TRBV28 and TRBJ1-1, with D maybe TRBD1 (6 bases). CDR3 size: 15 residues. The ends were cut back, 5 bases at V and 0 bases at J, with 13 bases in the middle. Germline V lookup: CDR1 MDHEN, CDR2 SYDVKM. DNA of the CDR3: TGTGCCAGCAGTAACACAGGGTTCATGAACACTGAAGCTTTCTTT. Its translation is CASSNTGFMNTEAFF. Full variable domain (outside the CDR3, taken from reference TRBV28 and TRBJ1-1): DVKVTQSSRYLVKRTGEKVFLECVQDMDHENMFWYRQDPGLGLRLIYFSYDVKMKEKGDIPEGYSVSREKKERFSLILESASTNQTSMYLCASSNTGFMNTEAFFGQGTRLTVV.

This chain joins TRBV9 and TRBJ2-3; 8 bases map to TRBD2. The V gene end was trimmed by 2 bases and the J gene end by 5 bases; junction bases not matched to a gene: 4. CDR1 SGDLS and CDR2 YYNGEE come from the germline V gene. The CDR3 extends over 14 amino acids. CDR3 loop: CASSVREGRDTQYF. CDR3 nucleotide sequence: TGTGCCAGCAGCGTCCGGGAGGGCAGAGATACGCAGTATTTT.

Note on this clone: The same CDR3 arises from other DNA sequences in this sample as well. The J gene is TRBJ2-7, the V gene TRBV6-5; weak D call: TRBD2 (6 bases). Per the germline V gene, CDR1 is MNHEY and CDR2 is SVGAGI. V was cut by 0 bases and J by 2 bases, with 8 bases left in between. This CDR3 is built from 14 residues. The CDR3 DNA sequence: TGTGCCAGCAGTTACTCTGGGGGGACCTACGAGCAGTACTTC. It translates to CASSYSGGTYEQYF.

This clone was detected only once. This chain connects TRBV12-5 to TRBJ2-1; D call uncertain. In germline, CDR1 is LGHNT, CDR2 FRNRAP. The V gene lost 0 bases and the J gene lost 7 bases, with 10 bases spanning the gap. CDR3 length: 14 residues. The CDR3 DNA sequence: TGTGCTAGTGGTTTGGTATCCGCAGCGAATGAGCAGTTCTTC. Residues: CASGLVSAANEQFF.

This CDR3 reads CASSVGAGLTSGSYAYEQYF. The CDR3 DNA follows: TGTGCCAGCAGCGTTGGGGCAGGGTTGACTAGCGGGAGTTACGCCTACGAGCAGTACTTC. The chain links TRBV9 to TRBJ2-7; 12 nucleotides line up with TRBD2. V was pared by 2 bases and J by 2 bases, with 17 bases of the junction left unmatched. The V gene's germline CDR1 is SGDLS and CDR2 YYNGEE. The CDR3 contains 20 residues.

This chain's CDR3 is CASSLPSFYEQYF. CDR3 DNA sequence: TGTGCCAGCAGTTTACCCAGTTTCTACGAGCAGTACTTC. The chain combines TRBV28 with TRBJ2-7, with D uncertain. This CDR3 has 13 amino acids. The V gene's germline CDR1 is MDHEN and CDR2 SYDVKM. With 2 bases removed from V and 3 bases from J, the gap between germline ends came to 8 bases. The full variable domain, with the rest looked up from reference TRBV28 and TRBJ2-7, is DVKVTQSSRYLVKRTGEKVFLECVQDMDHENMFWYRQDPGLGLRLIYFSYDVKMKEKGDIPEGYSVSREKKERFSLILESASTNQTSMYLCASSLPSFYEQYFGPGTRLTVT.

The chain links TRBV9 to TRBJ2-7, with D perhaps TRBD2 (6 bases). V lost 4 bases and J lost 3, with 11 bases in between. CDR1 is SGDLS, CDR2 YYNGEE, per germline. This CDR3 is built from 13 residues. In nucleotides, the CDR3 is TGTGCCAGCAGCACGGGACTGGGCTACGAGCAGTACTTC. It is translated as CASSTGLGYEQYF.

The DNA for the CDR3 is TGCGCCAGCAGCCCGAGAATAAGCTCTGGGGCCAACGTCCTGACTTTC. Residues: CASSPRISSGANVLTF. V and J are TRBV5-1 and TRBJ2-6; the D is unclear. Trimming left V 4 bases short and J 0 bases short, with 11 bases between. This CDR3 has 16 amino acids. Germline-derived CDR1 and CDR2 are SGHRS and YFSETQ.

Only a few counts were recorded for this clone. The rearrangement links TRBV29-1 to TRBJ2-7, with 9 bases identical to TRBD1. V shed 3 bases, J shed 3 bases, and the junction held 0 bases outside the gene matches. From germline, CDR1 is SQVTM and CDR2 ANQGSEA. The CDR3 consists of 12 residues. The CDR3, as DNA: TGCAGCGTTGAGACAGGGGGCTACGAGCAGTACTTC. Encoded protein: CSVETGGYEQYF.

In regard to this clone: The same CDR3 also results from other DNA sequences found in this sample. This chain links TRBV9 with TRBJ1-1; tentatively, D is TRBD1 (6 bases). This CDR3 is built from 14 residues. The germline V gene encodes CDR1 SGDLS and CDR2 YYNGEE. Trimming pared 0 bases from V and 4 bases from J, leaving 10 bases between. The CDR3, as DNA: TGTGCCAGCAGCGTAGGAGGGGGGGGCACTGAAGCTTTCTTT. This sequence encodes CASSVGGGGTEAFF. Drawing the rest from reference TRBV9 and TRBJ1-1, the complete variable domain is DSGVTQTPKHLITATGQRVTLRCSPRSGDLSVYWYQQSLDQGLQFLIQYYNGEERAKGNILERFSAQQFPDLHSELNLSSLELGDSALYFCASSVGGGGTEAFFGQGTRLTVV.

The chain joins TRBV25-1 to TRBJ2-5, with D possibly being TRBD2 (5 bases). The CDR3 has 14 residues. The germline V gene encodes CDR1 MGHDK and CDR2 SYGVNS. Trimming shortened V by 3 bases and J by 11 bases, and 19 bases separated the two germline ends. The DNA for the CDR3 is TGTGCCAGCAGTGACCCCGGAGAGGGCAGAGAGCAGTACTTC. Translation: CASSDPGEGREQYF.

This chain joins TRBV5-4 and TRBJ2-7, with 8 bases lining up with TRBD1. This CDR3 spans 16 amino acids. CDR1 SGHNT and CDR2 YYREEE come from the germline V gene (reference sequence). With V trimmed by 4 bases and J by 5 bases, 14 bases remained unmatched. The CDR3 DNA is TGTGCCAGCAGCCCCTTAACCCCAGGGGGCGGTAACGAGCAGTACTTC. Amino acid sequence: CASSPLTPGGGNEQYF.

J is TRBJ2-7 and V is TRBV7-2, with TRBD1 as a possible D gene (5 bases). The CDR3 has 14 amino acids. V shed 2 bases and J shed 3 bases, with 11 bases lying between them. The germline gives CDR1 SGHTA, CDR2 FQGNSA. The CDR3 loop reads CASSLPDIRYEQYF. The DNA for the CDR3 is TGTGCCAGCAGCTTACCGGACATTCGCTACGAGCAGTACTTC.

The sample holds a few counts of this clone. This chain joins TRBV19 and TRBJ1-5; D call uncertain. In germline, CDR1 is LNHDA, CDR2 SQIVND (reference sequence). The CDR3 contains 13 residues. Trimming shortened V by 3 bases and J by 3 bases, and 6 bases separated the two germline ends. Here the CDR3 reads CASSISVNQPQHF. CDR3 nucleotide sequence: TGTGCCAGTAGTATTAGTGTCAATCAGCCCCAGCATTTT.

This chain links TRBV28 with TRBJ2-5, with D possibly being TRBD1 (5 bases). V was pared by 6 bases and J by 2 bases, with 13 bases between. The CDR3 loop spans 14 amino acids. Germline lookup yields CDR1 MDHEN and CDR2 SYDVKM. CDR3 region: CASRTGHQQETQYF. Here the CDR3 DNA reads TGTGCCAGCAGGACCGGACACCAGCAAGAGACCCAGTACTTC.

The chain carries TRBV19 and TRBJ2-2; 10 bases are shared with TRBD1. Germline trimming cut 3 bases from V and 6 bases from J; bases unmatched to any gene: 7. Germline CDR1 LNHDA, CDR2 SQIVND (reference sequence). The CDR3 loop spans 16 amino acids. The CDR3 nucleotides are TGTGCCAGTAGTATTCTTGGACAGGGGGGGGCCGGGGAGCTGTTTTTT. This codes for CASSILGQGGAGELFF.

The chain employs TRBV5-1 and TRBJ2-5; TRBD2 matches 10 bases. Germline CDR1 SGHRS, CDR2 YFSETQ. The CDR3 runs to 16 residues. The V gene end was trimmed by 7 bases and the J gene end by 4 bases; junction bases not matched to a gene: 13. The CDR3 sequence is CASGLSSGRAGETQYF. Here the CDR3 DNA reads TGCGCCAGCGGACTCTCGAGCGGGAGGGCAGGAGAGACCCAGTACTTC.

The J gene is TRBJ2-1, the V gene TRBV30; 10 bases map to TRBD2. CDR1 and CDR2 from the germline V gene are GTSNPN and SVGIG (reference sequence). The CDR3 has 15 residues. After removal of 4 bases from V and 4 bases from J, the junction contained 7 bases not matched to a gene. DNA for the CDR3: TGTGCCTGGACCACAAGCGGGAGGGCTTACAATGAGCAGTTCTTC. Its protein product is CAWTTSGRAYNEQFF. Supplemented by reference TRBV30 and TRBJ2-1, the full variable domain reads SQTIHQWPATLVQPVGSPLSLECTVEGTSNPNLYWYRQAAGRGLQLLFYSVGIGQISSEVPQNLSASRPQDRQFILSSKKLLLSDSGFYLCAWTTSGRAYNEQFFGPGTRLTVL.

The rearrangement joins TRBV27 to TRBJ1-6; D uncertain. CDR1 MNHEY and CDR2 SMNVEV come from the germline V gene (reference sequence). This CDR3 has 17 amino acids. Trimming took 5 bases from V and 1 from J, leaving 15 bases between them. The CDR3 protein is CASSPGPGESYNSPLHF. The CDR3 DNA is TGTGCCAGCAGTCCCGGTCCCGGGGAATCCTATAATTCACCCCTCCACTTT.

Only a few counts were recorded for this clone. The chain links TRBV5-1 to TRBJ2-7, with 12 bases matching TRBD2. Germline assignment: CDR1 SGHRS and CDR2 YFSETQ. The ends lost 5 bases at V and 5 bases at J; junction bases unmatched: 20. The CDR3 has 19 amino acids. The CDR3 spells CASRRNRLAGEFAVHEQYF. DNA for the CDR3: TGCGCCAGCAGGCGGAACCGACTAGCGGGAGAATTCGCGGTCCACGAGCAGTACTTC.

This clone has a handful of counts. The genes are TRBV4-1 and TRBJ2-7, with 9 bases lining up with TRBD2. The CDR3 is 16 residues long. Per germline, CDR1 MGHRA and CDR2 YSYEKL. Losses at the gene ends were 4 bases for V and 3 bases for J; bases not matched to a gene: 10. The CDR3 DNA sequence: TGCGCCAGCAGCCCTATCGGGCGGGAGGGGTTCTACGAGCAGTACTTC. This codes for CASSPIGREGFYEQYF.

The chain uses TRBV4-1 and TRBJ2-7; 8 bases agree with TRBD2. V shed 2 bases and J 1 base; nucleotides not matched to a gene: 13. This CDR3 is built from 18 residues. The germline V gene encodes CDR1 MGHRA and CDR2 YSYEKL. The CDR3 DNA reads TGCGCCAGCAGCCAATTTGGATTAGCGGGAAGGGGGTCCTACGAGCAGTACTTC. This gives the protein CASSQFGLAGRGSYEQYF.

V is TRBV5-4 and J is TRBJ2-1; TRBD1 agrees at 9 bases. The CDR3 contains 17 residues. The germline V gene has CDR1 SGHNT and CDR2 YYREEE (reference sequence). V shed 4 bases, J shed 0 bases, and the junction held 8 bases outside the gene matches. The CDR3 loop reads CASSQPGQGSSYNEQFF. The CDR3 bases are TGTGCCAGCAGCCAGCCTGGACAGGGGAGCTCCTACAATGAGCAGTTCTTC.

The rearrangement joins TRBV6-6 to TRBJ2-1; D may be TRBD2 (6 bases). Germline V gives CDR1 MNHNY, CDR2 SVGAGI (reference sequence). V lost 8 bases and J lost 2, with 16 bases in between. The CDR3 is 15 residues long. Here the CDR3 DNA reads TGTGCCAGCGGCGCCCAAGGCGGGACCTACAATGAGCAGTTCTTC. Translating it yields CASGAQGGTYNEQFF.